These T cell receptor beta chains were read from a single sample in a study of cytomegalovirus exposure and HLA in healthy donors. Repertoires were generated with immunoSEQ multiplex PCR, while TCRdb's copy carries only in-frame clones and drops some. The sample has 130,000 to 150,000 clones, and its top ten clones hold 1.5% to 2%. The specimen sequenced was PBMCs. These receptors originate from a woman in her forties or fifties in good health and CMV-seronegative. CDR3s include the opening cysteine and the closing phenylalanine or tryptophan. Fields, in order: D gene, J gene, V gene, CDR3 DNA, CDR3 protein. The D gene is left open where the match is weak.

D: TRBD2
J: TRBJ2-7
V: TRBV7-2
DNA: TGTGCCAGCAGCTCCCGGCTAGCGGGGGGGCTCAACGAGCAGTACTTC
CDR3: CASSSRLAGGLNEQYF

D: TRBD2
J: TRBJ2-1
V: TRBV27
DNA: TGTGCCAGCAATATTAGACTAGCGGGGGCCTACAATGAGCAGTTCTTC
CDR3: CASNIRLAGAYNEQFF

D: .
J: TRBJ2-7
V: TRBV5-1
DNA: TGCGCCAGCAGCCGGCAGGGGAGCTCCTACGAGCAGTACTTC
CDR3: CASSRQGSSYEQYF

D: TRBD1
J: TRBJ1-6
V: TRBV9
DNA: TGTGCCAGTAGGGGACAGGATAATTCACCCCTCCACTTT
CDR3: CASRGQDNSPLHF

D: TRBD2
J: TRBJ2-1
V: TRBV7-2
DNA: TGTGCCAGCAGCCTGATACCCGGGACTAGCGGGGTTGAGCAGTTCTTC
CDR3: CASSLIPGTSGVEQFF

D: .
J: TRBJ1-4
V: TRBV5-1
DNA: TGCGCCAGCAGCTTGCTACAGGGAGGGGAAAAACTGTTTTTT
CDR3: CASSLLQGGEKLFF

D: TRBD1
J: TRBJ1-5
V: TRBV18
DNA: TGTGCCAGCTCAAAGACAGGGGGGAGCAATCAGCCCCAGCATTTT
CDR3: CASSKTGGSNQPQHF

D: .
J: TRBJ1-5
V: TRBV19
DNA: TGTGCCAGTAGGAACAGGCCCCGGATGCAGCCCCAGCATTTT
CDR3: CASRNRPRMQPQHF

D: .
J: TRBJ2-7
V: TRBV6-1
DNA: TGTGCCAGCAGTGGCGGACAATCCCCCCGCTACGAGCAGTACTTC
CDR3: CASSGGQSPRYEQYF

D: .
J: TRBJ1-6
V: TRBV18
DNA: TGTGCCAGCTCTTCGACAGACAGCTCCTATAATTCACCCCTCCACTTT
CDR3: CASSSTDSSYNSPLHF

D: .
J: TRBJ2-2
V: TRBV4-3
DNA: TGCGCCAGCAGCCATAATACCGGGGAGCTGTTTTTT
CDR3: CASSHNTGELFF

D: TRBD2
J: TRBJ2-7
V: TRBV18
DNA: TGTGCCAGCTCACCCAGGACTAGCGGGGGCCGGGAGCAGTACTTC
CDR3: CASSPRTSGGREQYF

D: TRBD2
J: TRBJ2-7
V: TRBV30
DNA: TGTGCCTGGAGTGGACTAGCGGGGGGTTACGAGCAGTACTTC
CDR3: CAWSGLAGGYEQYF

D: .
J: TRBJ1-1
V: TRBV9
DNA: TGTGCCAGCAGCGCCTCCCTAGGAGGGGACACTGAAGCTTTCTTT
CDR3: CASSASLGGDTEAFF

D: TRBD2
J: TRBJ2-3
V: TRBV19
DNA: TGTGCCAGTAATCGTCGGCGGGGGGTCACAGATACGCAGTATTTT
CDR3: CASNRRRGVTDTQYF

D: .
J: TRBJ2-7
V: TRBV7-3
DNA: TGTGCCAGCAGCTTACAGGGTTCAGGCGAGCAGTACTTC
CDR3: CASSLQGSGEQYF

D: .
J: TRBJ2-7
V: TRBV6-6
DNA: TGTGCCAGCAGTCATTCGGGGGGCGGGTACGAGCAGTACTTC
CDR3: CASSHSGGGYEQYF

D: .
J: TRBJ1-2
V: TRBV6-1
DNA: TGTGCCAGCAGGGACCGGGAAACCGAGCTCTATGGCTACACCTTC
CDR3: CASRDRETELYGYTF

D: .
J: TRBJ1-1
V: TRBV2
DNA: TGTGCCAGCAAGGGGGGGGTTGAAGCTTTCTTT
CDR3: CASKGGVEAFF